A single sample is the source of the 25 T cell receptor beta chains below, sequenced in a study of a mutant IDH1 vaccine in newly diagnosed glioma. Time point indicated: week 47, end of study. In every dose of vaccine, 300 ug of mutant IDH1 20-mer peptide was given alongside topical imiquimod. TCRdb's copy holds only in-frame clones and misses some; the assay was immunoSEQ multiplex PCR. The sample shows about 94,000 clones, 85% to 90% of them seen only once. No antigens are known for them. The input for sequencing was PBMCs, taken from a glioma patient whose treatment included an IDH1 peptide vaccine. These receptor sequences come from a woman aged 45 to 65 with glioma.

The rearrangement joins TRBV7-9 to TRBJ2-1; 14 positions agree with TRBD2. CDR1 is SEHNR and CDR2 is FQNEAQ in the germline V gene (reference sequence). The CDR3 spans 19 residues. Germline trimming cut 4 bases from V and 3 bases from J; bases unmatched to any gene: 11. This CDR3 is CASSSTSPGLAGVYNEQFF. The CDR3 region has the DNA TGTGCCAGCAGCTCGACATCTCCGGGACTAGCGGGAGTCTACAATGAGCAGTTCTTC.

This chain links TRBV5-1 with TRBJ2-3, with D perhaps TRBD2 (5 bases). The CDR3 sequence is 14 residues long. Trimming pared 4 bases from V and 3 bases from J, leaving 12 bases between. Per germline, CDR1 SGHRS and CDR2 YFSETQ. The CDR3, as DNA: TGCGCCAGCAGCCCCGGGGAACGGACAGATACGCAGTATTTT. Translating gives CASSPGERTDTQYF.

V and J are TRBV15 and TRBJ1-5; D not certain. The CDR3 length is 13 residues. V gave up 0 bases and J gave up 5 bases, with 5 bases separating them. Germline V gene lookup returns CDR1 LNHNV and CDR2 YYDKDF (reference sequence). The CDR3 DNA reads TGTGCCACCAGCAGAGACCTAGATCAGCCCCAGCATTTT. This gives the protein CATSRDLDQPQHF. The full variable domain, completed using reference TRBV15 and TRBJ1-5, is DAMVIQNPRYQVTQFGKPVTLSCSQTLNHNVMYWYQQKSSQAPKLLFHYYDKDFNNEADTPDNFQSRRPNTSFCFLDIRSPGLGDTAMYLCATSRDLDQPQHFGDGTRLSIL.

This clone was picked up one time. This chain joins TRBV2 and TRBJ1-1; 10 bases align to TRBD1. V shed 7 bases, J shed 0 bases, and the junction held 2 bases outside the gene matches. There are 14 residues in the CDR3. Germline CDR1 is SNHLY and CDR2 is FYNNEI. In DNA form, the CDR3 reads TGTGCCAGCATTGGGACAGGGGTGAACACTGAAGCTTTCTTT. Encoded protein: CASIGTGVNTEAFF.

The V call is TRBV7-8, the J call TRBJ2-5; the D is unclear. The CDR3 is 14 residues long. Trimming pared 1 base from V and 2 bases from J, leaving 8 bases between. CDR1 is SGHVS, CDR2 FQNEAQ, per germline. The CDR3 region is CASSLVIQQETQYF. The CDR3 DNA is TGTGCCAGCAGCTTAGTAATCCAACAAGAGACCCAGTACTTC. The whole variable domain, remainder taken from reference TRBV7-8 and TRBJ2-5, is GAGVSQSPRYKVAKRGQDVALRCDPISGHVSLFWYQQALGQGPEFLTYFQNEAQLDKSGLPSDRFFAERPEGSVSTLKIQRTQQEDSAVYLCASSLVIQQETQYFGPGTRLLVL.

The CDR3 coding sequence is TGTGCCAGCATCCCGGACAGGGGAGCTGAAAAACTGTTTTTT. As protein: CASIPDRGAEKLFF. V and J are TRBV13 and TRBJ1-4, with 9 bases fitting TRBD1. The CDR3 is 14 residues long. V lost 7 bases to trimming and J lost 7 bases; unmatched junction nucleotides: 7. Germline V CDR1 and CDR2: PRHDT, FYEKMQ (reference sequence).

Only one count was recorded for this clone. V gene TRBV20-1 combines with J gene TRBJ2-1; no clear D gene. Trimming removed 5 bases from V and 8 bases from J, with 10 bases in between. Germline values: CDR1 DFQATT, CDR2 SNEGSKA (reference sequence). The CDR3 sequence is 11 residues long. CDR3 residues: CSALEYHEQFF. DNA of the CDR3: TGCAGTGCTCTTGAGTATCATGAGCAGTTCTTC.

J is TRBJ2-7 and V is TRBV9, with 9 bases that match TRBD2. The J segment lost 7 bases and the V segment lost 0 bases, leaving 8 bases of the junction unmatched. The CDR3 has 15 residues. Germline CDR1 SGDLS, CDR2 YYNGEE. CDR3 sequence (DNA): TGTGCCAGCAGCGTAGACCTAGCGGGACGTAGGGAGCAGTACTTC. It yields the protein CASSVDLAGRREQYF.

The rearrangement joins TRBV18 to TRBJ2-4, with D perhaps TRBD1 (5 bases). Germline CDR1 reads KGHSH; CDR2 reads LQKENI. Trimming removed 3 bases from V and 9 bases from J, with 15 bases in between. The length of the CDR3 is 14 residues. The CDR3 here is CASSPSTERGIQYF. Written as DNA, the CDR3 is TGTGCCAGCTCACCTTCGACAGAAAGAGGCATTCAGTACTTC.

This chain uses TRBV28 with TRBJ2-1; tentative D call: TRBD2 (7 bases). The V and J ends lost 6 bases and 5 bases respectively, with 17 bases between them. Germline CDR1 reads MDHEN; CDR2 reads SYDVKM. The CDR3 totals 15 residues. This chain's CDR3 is CASSSRGRGHNEQFF. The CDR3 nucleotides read TGTGCCAGCAGCAGTCGGGGGCGGGGGCACAATGAGCAGTTCTTC. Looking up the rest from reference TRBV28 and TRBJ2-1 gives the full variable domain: DVKVTQSSRYLVKRTGEKVFLECVQDMDHENMFWYRQDPGLGLRLIYFSYDVKMKEKGDIPEGYSVSREKKERFSLILESASTNQTSMYLCASSSRGRGHNEQFFGPGTRLTVL.

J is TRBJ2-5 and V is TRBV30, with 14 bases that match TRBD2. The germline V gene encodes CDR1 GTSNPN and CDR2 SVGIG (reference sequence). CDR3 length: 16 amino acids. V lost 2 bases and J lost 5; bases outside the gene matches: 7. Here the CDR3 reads CAWSFGTSGSRETQYF. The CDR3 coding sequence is TGTGCCTGGAGTTTCGGGACTAGCGGGAGTAGGGAGACCCAGTACTTC. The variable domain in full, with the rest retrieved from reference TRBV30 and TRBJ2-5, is SQTIHQWPATLVQPVGSPLSLECTVEGTSNPNLYWYRQAAGRGLQLLFYSVGIGQISSEVPQNLSASRPQDRQFILSSKKLLLSDSGFYLCAWSFGTSGSRETQYFGPGTRLLVL.

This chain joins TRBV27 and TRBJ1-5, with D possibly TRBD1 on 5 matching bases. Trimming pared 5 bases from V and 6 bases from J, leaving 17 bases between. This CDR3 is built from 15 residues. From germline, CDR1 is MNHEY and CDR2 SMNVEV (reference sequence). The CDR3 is CASSPTRGGGQPQHF. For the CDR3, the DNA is TGTGCCAGCAGTCCCACCCGGGGGGGAGGTCAGCCCCAGCATTTT.

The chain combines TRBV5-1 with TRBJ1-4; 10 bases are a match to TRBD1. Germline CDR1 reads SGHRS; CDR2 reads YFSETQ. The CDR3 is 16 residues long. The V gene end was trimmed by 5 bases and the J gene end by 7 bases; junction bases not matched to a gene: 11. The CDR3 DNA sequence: TGCGCCAGCAGGACCCGGGGACAGGGGATGGGTGAAAAACTGTTTTTT. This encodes CASRTRGQGMGEKLFF.

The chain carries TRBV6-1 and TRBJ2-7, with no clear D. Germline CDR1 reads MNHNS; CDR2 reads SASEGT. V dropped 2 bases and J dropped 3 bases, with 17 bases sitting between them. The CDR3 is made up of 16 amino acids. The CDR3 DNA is TGTGCCAGCAGTGAATGGGGAAACCCGATCAGCTACGAGCAGTACTTC. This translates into CASSEWGNPISYEQYF.

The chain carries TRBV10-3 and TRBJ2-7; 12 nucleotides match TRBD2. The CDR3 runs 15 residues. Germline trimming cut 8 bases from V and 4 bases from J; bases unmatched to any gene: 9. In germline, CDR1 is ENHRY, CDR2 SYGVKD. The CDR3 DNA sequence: TGTGCCATCGTTAATTCTAGCGGGAGGGCTTACGAGCAGTACTTC. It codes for CAIVNSSGRAYEQYF.

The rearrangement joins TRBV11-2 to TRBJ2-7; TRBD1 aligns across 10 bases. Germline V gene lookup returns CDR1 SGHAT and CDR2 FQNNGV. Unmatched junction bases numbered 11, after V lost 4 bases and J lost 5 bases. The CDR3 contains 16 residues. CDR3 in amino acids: CASSSLGGTGVHEQYF. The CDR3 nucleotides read TGTGCCAGCAGCTCCCTCGGCGGGACAGGGGTCCACGAGCAGTACTTC.

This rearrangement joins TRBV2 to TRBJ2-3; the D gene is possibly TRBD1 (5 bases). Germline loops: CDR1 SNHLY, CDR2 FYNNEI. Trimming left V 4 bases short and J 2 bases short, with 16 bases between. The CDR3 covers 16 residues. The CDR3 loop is CASSGGSAISTDTQYF. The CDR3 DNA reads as TGTGCCAGCAGTGGGGGCAGCGCCATTTCCACAGATACGCAGTATTTT.

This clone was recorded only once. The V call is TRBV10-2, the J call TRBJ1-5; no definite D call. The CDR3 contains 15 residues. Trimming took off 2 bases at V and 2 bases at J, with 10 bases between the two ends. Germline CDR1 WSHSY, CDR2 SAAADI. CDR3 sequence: CASSERSRGNQPQHF. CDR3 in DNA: TGCGCCAGCAGTGAGAGGTCGAGGGGCAATCAGCCCCAGCATTTT.

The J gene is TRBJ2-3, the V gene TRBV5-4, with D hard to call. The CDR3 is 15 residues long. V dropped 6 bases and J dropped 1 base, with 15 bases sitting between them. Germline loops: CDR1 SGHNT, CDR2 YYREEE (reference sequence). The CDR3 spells CASTSMELGTDTQYF. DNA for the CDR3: TGTGCCAGCACCTCGATGGAGTTGGGCACAGATACGCAGTATTTT.

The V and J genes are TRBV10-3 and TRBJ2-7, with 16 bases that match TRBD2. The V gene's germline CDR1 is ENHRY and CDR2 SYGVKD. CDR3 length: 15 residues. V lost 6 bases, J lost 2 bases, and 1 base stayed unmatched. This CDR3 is CAIRGLAGGPYEQYF. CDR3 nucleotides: TGTGCCATCAGGGGACTAGCGGGAGGGCCCTACGAGCAGTACTTC.

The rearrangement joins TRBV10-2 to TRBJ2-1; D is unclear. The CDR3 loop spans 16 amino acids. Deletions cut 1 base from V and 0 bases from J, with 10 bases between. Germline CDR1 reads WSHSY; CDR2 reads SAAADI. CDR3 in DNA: TGCGCCAGCAGTGAGTTTTCTGTCAGCTCCTACAATGAGCAGTTCTTC. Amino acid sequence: CASSEFSVSSYNEQFF.

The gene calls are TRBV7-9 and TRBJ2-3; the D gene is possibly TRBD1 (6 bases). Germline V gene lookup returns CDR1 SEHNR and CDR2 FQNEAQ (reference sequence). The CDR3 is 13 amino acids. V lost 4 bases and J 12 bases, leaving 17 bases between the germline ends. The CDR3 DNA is TGTGCCAGCAGCTCGCCTAGTAGGGGGTATCAGTATTTT. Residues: CASSSPSRGYQYF.

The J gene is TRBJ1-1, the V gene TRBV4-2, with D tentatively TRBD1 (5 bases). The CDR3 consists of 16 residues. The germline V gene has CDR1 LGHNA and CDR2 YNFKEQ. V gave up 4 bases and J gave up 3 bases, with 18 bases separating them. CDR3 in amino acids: CASSRDGEGRDTEAFF. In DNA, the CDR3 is TGTGCCAGCAGCCGGGATGGAGAGGGGCGGGACACTGAAGCTTTCTTT.

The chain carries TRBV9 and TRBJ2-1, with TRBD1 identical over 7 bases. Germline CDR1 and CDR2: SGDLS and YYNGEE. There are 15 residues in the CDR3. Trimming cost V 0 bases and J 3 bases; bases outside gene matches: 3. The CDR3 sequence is CASSVEGQRYNEQFF. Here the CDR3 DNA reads TGTGCCAGCAGCGTAGAGGGACAGCGCTACAATGAGCAGTTCTTC.

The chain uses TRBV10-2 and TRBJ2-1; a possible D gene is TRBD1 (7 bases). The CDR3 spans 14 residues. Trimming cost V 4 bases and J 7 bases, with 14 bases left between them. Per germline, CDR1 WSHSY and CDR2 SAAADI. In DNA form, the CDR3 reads TGCGCCAGCAGTGGACAGGGAGGCTTGAATGAGCAGTTCTTC. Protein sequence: CASSGQGGLNEQFF.